This passage covers 5 T cell receptor beta chains from one sample sequenced in a study of technical replicates of blood from several donors. TCRdb's table, derived via immunoSEQ multiplex PCR, lists solely in-frame clones and lacks some. Among tens of thousands of clones, 90% to 96% were seen once, and the ten largest hold roughly 0.39%. The material sequenced was T cells isolated from PBMCs. The receptors shown here come from a human donor in good health.

CDR3 in DNA: TGTGCCAGGCTACCCTATCCGGGACAGGGGGCGAGGGGCTACACCTTC. Amino acids: CARLPYPGQGARGYTF. V gene TRBV2 combines with J gene TRBJ1-2; TRBD1 matches 12 bases. Germline CDR1 reads SNHLY; CDR2 reads FYNNEI. The CDR3 has 16 residues. Losses at the gene ends were 9 bases for V and 8 bases for J; bases not matched to a gene: 16.

The CDR3 sequence is CASSGDFVTDTQYF. The CDR3 nucleotides read TGTGCCAGCAGTGGGGACTTCGTCACAGATACGCAGTATTTT. The V call is TRBV2, the J call TRBJ2-3; perhaps TRBD2 as D (6 bases). Germline V CDR1 and CDR2: SNHLY, FYNNEI. The CDR3 spans 14 residues. V lost 4 bases and J 2 bases, leaving 10 bases between the germline ends.

This clone has only one observation. The genes are TRBV9 and TRBJ2-3, with D possibly being TRBD1 (6 bases). This CDR3 comprises 14 residues. The germline V gene has CDR1 SGDLS and CDR2 YYNGEE. Trimming stripped 2 bases from V and 2 bases from J, with 9 bases between. CDR3 in DNA: TGTGCCAGCAGCGTGTCAGGGGACACAGATACGCAGTATTTT. This gives the protein CASSVSGDTDTQYF.

As for this clone: One junction end does not reproduce the germline sequence, and a read error may be involved. Other nucleotide sequences from this sample produce the same CDR3. The J gene is TRBJ1-1, the V gene TRBV7-3; the match to TRBD1 covers 8 bases. Germline V gene lookup returns CDR1 SGHTA and CDR2 FQGTGA. The length of the CDR3 is 15 residues. Here the CDR3 DNA reads TGCGCCAGCAGGGTTTCACAGGGGGGAAACACTGAAGCTTTCTTT. Translated: CASRVSQGGNTEAFF. The full variable domain, completed using reference TRBV7-3 and TRBJ1-1, is GAGVSQTPSNKVTEKGKYVELRCDPISGHTALYWYRQSLGQGPEFLIYFQGTGAADDSGLPNDRFFAVRPEGSVSTLKIQRTERGDSAVYLCASRVSQGGNTEAFFGQGTRLTVV.

The chain has TRBV2 and TRBJ1-1; D might be TRBD1 (6 bases). CDR3 length: 16 residues. The germline V and J ends were trimmed by 3 bases and 3 bases, with 17 bases remaining between them. Germline-derived CDR1 and CDR2 are SNHLY and FYNNEI. The CDR3 nucleotides are TGTGCCAGCAGTGATGTTGGCAGGGGCTATCACACTGAAGCTTTCTTT. Protein sequence: CASSDVGRGYHTEAFF.